This TCR beta chain was found in a study of blood T cell repertoires in COVID-19 (dated by TCRdb to 2020 to 2022). About the full investigation: Samples covering the acute and convalescent phases of COVID-19 were provided by collaborators in the United States, Italy and Spain. A freely available public database, intended as a resource for researchers studying the immune response to SARS-CoV-2, is where the repertoires were released. Where available, HLA class I and class II types were obtained from metadata supplied by the sample provider rather than from assay-based typing. Sample metadata almost always included a de-identified subject ID, COVID-19 status, age in years and sex. The material from the prospective study consisted of cDNA or gDNA derived from T cells, B-cell-depleted T cells, or PBMCs. Samples came from the ongoing ImmuneRACE study (first 160 participants) plus 1,254 subjects from 6 global collaborators. Deeply sampled blood TCRbeta repertoires from subjects exposed to, actively infected with, or recovered from COVID-19 were included in the dataset.

The collaborating institutions used their own protocols to collect whole blood in K2EDTA tubes. Collaborator samples were shipped for TCRbeta analysis as frozen whole blood, isolated PBMCs, or DNA extracted from either sample type. The investigation overall reported the following: How much clinical and demographic metadata was included differed by source and by participant, and the metadata was provided uncurated.

This clone was seen a few times. No antigen is known for it. No base quality values were provided; no much bigger clone lies one nucleotide off. TCRbeta CDR3 regions were amplified from genomic DNA by means of the immunoSEQ Assay, a bias-controlled multiplex PCR. The original methods were these. Within the assay, amplification of reference gene primers was used to estimate how many nucleated cells each sample contained. To quantify the absolute abundance of each unique TCRbeta CDR3 rearrangement, sequence reads were collapsed and filtered. For each sample, productive Simpson clonality was calculated as the square root of Simpson's diversity index across productive rearrangements. The clones in this table, taken by TCRdb from immuneACCESS, are in-frame only. Not every clone is retained; where verified, under half of the shortfall comes from an unresolved V gene, and the cause of the rest is unknown. The V and J calls and clone size were taken over from that table, and D and trimming were inferred from the DNA. The sample table contains fewer than 80,000 clones; only one count was recorded for roughly 90% of them. Over 5.5% of the sample rests with the top ten.

Trimming takes 2 bases from V and 5 bases from J, and the germline ends sit 14 bases apart. Looking up the germline V gene (reference sequence) yields CDR1 LGHDT and CDR2 YNNKEL. The CDR3 numbers 15 residues from cysteine through phenylalanine. The CDR3 DNA has 45 bases and is translated from base 1. Sequenced: peripheral blood. This TCR was sampled from a human donor in a cohort sampled during active COVID-19. This chain is built from TRBV3-1 (or the pseudogene TRBV3-2) and TRBJ2-3; too little of a D gene remains to name it. The DNA is TGTGCCAGCAGCCAACTCGGAAACCCGGGAGATACGCAGTATTTT. Its product reads: CASSQLGNPGDTQYF.